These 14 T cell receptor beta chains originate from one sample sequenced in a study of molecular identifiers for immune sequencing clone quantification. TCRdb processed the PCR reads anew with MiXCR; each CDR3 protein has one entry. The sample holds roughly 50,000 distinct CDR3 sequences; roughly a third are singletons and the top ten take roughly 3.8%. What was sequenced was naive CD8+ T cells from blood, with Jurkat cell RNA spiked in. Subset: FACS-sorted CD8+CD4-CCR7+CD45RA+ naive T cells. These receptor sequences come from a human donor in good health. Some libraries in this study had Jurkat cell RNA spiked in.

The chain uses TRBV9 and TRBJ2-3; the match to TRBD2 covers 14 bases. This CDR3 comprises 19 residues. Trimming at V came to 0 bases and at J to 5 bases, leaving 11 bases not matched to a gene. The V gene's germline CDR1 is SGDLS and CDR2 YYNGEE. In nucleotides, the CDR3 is TGTGCCAGCAGCGTAGCTACCGGGGGACTAGCGGGAGTTGGAGATACGCAGTATTTT. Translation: CASSVATGGLAGVGDTQYF.

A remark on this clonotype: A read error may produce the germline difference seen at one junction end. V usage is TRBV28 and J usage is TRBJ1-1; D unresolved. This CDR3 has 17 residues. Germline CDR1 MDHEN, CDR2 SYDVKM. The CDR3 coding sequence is TGTGCCAGCAGATTATGGAGAATGGAGGGAAGAAGCACTGAAGCTTTCTTT. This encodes CASRLWRMEGRSTEAFF.

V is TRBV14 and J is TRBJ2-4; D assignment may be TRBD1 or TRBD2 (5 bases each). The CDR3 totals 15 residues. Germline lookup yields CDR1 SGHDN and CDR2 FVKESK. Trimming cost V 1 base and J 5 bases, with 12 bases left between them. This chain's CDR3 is CASSQVGPHENIQYF. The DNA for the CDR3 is TGTGCCAGCAGCCAAGTGGGACCCCACGAAAACATTCAGTACTTC.

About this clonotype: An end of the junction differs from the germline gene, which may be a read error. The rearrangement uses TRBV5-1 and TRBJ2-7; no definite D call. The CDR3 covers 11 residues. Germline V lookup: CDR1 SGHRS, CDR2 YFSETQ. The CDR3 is CASSLDYERYF. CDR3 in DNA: TGCGCCAGCAGCTTGGACTACGAGCGGTACTTC.

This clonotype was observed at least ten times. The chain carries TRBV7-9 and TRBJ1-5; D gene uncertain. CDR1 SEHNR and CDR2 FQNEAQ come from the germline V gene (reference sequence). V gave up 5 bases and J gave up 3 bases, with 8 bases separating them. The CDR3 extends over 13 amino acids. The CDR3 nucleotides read TGTGCCAGCAGCGGCCACCCCAATCAGCCCCAGCATTTT. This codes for CASSGHPNQPQHF.

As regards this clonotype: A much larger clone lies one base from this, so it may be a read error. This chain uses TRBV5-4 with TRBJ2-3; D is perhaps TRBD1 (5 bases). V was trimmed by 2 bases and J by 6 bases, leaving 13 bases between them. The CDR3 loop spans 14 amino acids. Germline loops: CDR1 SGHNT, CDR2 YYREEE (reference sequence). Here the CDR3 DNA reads TGTGCCAGCAGCTTTCTAGGGGCTGAGGATACGCAGTATTTT. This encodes CASSFLGAEDTQYF.

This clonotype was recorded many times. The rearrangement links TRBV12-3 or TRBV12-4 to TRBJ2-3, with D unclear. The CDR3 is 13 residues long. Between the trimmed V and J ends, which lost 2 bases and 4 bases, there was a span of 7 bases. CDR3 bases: TGTGCCAGCAGTTTATTTCTTCCAGATACGCAGTATTTT. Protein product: CASSLFLPDTQYF.

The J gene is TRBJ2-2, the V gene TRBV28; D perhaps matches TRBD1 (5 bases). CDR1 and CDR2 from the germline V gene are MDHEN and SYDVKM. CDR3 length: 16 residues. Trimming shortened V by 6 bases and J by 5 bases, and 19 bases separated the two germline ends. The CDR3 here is CASRLGAGWSTGELFF. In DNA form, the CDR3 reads TGTGCCAGCAGATTAGGGGCAGGGTGGAGTACCGGGGAGCTGTTTTTT.

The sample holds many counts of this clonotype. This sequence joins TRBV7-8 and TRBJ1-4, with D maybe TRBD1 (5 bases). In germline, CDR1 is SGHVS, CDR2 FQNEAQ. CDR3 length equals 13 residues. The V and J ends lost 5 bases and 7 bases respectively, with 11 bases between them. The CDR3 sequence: CASSRTFSEKLFF. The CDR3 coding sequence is TGTGCCAGCAGCCGGACATTTTCTGAAAAACTGTTTTTT.

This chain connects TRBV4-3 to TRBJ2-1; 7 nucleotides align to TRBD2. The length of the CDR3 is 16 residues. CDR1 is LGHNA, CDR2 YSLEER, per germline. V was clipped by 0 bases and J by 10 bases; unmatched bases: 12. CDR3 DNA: TGCGCCAGCAGCCAAGAGGGCGGGAGAGCTGCGAGGGAGCAGTTCTTC. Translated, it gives CASSQEGGRAAREQFF.

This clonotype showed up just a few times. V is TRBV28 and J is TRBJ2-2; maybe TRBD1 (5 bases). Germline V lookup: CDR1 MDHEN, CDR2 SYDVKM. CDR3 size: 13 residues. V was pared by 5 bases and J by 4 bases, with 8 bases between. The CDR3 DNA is TGTGCCAGCAGTCCGACAGTCACCGGGGAGCTGTTTTTT. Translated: CASSPTVTGELFF.

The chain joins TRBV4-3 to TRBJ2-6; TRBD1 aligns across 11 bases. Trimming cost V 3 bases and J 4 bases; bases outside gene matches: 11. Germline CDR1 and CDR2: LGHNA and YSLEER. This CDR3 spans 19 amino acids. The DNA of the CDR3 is TGCGCCAGCAGCCACGCCCTCGGACAGGGGGCGGCCGGGGCCAACGTCCTGACTTTC. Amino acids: CASSHALGQGAAGANVLTF.

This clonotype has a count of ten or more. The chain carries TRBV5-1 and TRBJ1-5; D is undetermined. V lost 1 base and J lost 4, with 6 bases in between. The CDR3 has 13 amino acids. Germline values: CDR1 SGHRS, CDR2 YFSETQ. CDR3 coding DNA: TGCGCCAGCAGCTTGTGGCTTAATCAGCCCCAGCATTTT. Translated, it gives CASSLWLNQPQHF. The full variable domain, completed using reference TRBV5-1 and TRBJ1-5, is KAGVTQTPRYLIKTRGQQVTLSCSPISGHRSVSWYQQTPGQGLQFLFEYFSETQRNKGNFPGRFSGRQFSNSRSEMNVSTLELGDSALYLCASSLWLNQPQHFGDGTRLSIL.

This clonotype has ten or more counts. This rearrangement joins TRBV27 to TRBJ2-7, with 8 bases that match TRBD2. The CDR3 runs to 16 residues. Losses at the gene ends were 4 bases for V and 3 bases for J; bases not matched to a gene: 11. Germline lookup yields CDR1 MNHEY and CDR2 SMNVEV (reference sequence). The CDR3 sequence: CASSSPGTSSLYEQYF. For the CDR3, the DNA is TGTGCCAGCAGTTCGCCCGGGACTAGTTCTCTCTACGAGCAGTACTTC.